The 8 T cell receptor beta chains presented below share a single source sample, sequenced in a study of OX40 agonist ivuxolimab in advanced cancers. Libraries were prepared by immunoSEQ multiplex PCR; TCRdb keeps only in-frame clonotypes and omits some of them. The data hold 20,000 or so clones, with about 83% observed a single time. The sample was CD4+ or CD8+ T cells sorted from blood, taken in a trial of the OX40 agonist ivuxolimab. These receptors were taken from an adult with an advanced solid tumor such as melanoma, head and neck, liver or kidney cancer.

The rearrangement links TRBV27 to TRBJ1-3, with 7 bases that match TRBD1. This CDR3 has 14 residues. Germline CDR1 MNHEY, CDR2 SMNVEV (reference sequence). V shed 6 bases, J shed 1 base, and the junction held 3 bases outside the gene matches. CDR3 loop: CASRSTGSGNTIYF. CDR3 sequence (DNA): TGTGCCAGCAGGTCGACAGGGTCTGGAAACACCATATATTTT.

The genes are TRBV6-5 and TRBJ2-7, with 12 bases fitting TRBD1. Germline V gene lookup returns CDR1 MNHEY and CDR2 SVGAGI. The V and J ends lost 6 bases and 6 bases, in that order; junction bases with no gene match: 6. The CDR3 is 14 residues long. CDR3: CASSIGTGGLEQYF. DNA for the CDR3: TGTGCCAGCAGCATTGGGACAGGGGGCCTCGAGCAGTACTTC.

The rearrangement links TRBV10-3 to TRBJ1-3, with D uncertain. From germline, CDR1 is ENHRY and CDR2 SYGVKD. The V end lost 8 bases, the J end lost 7 bases, and 9 bases lay between the germline ends. This CDR3 is built from 11 residues. The CDR3 DNA sequence: TGTGCCATCGGAGCGGCTAACACCATATATTTT. Translation gives CAIGAANTIYF.

This clone was detected only once. The genes are TRBV6-1 and TRBJ1-5; 10 bases are shared with TRBD1. Germline values: CDR1 MNHNS, CDR2 SASEGT. V trimming: 6 bases; J trimming: 6 bases; junction bases outside the gene matches: 8. The CDR3 runs 15 residues. CDR3 nucleotides: TGTGCCAGCAGATTGACGACAGGGGGCGGTCAGCCCCAGCATTTT. Its translation: CASRLTTGGGQPQHF.

V and J are TRBV27 and TRBJ1-1, with D tentatively TRBD1 (6 bases). In germline, CDR1 is MNHEY, CDR2 SMNVEV (reference sequence). V lost 6 bases to trimming and J lost 6 bases, with 17 bases between them. The CDR3 totals 14 residues. The CDR3, as DNA: TGTGCCAGCAGCCCAACAGGGAGCAGGGCTGAAGCTTTCTTT. Its protein product is CASSPTGSRAEAFF.

The V and J genes are TRBV7-9 and TRBJ1-1; maybe TRBD1 (6 bases). The CDR3 is 15 amino acids. Germline V gene lookup returns CDR1 SEHNR and CDR2 FQNEAQ (reference sequence). V was clipped by 1 base and J by 1 base, with 10 bases between them. The DNA for the CDR3 is TGTGCCAGCAGCTTAGGTCGGGACACGAACACTGAAGCTTTCTTT. Residues: CASSLGRDTNTEAFF.

This chain connects TRBV7-6 to TRBJ1-5, with D possibly being TRBD1 (5 bases). This CDR3 is built from 17 residues. The V gene lost 5 bases and the J gene lost 4 bases, with 21 bases spanning the gap. From germline, CDR1 is SGHVS and CDR2 FNYEAQ. The CDR3 loop is CASSQDVGGGDNQPQHF. Here the CDR3 DNA reads TGTGCCAGCAGCCAGGACGTGGGGGGAGGCGATAATCAGCCCCAGCATTTT.

The gene calls are TRBV4-1 and TRBJ2-7, with D unclear. The germline CDR1 and CDR2 sequences are MGHRA and YSYEKL. Between the trimmed V and J ends, which lost 3 bases and 4 bases, there was a span of 22 bases. This CDR3 is 17 amino acids long. The CDR3 spells CASSQNIYTVQSYEQYF. As DNA, the CDR3 is TGCGCCAGCAGCCAGAACATTTACACAGTACAGAGTTACGAGCAGTACTTC.